The text below deals with one T cell receptor beta chain. Its target is unknown. The source of the sample is a study of cytomegalovirus exposure and HLA in healthy donors. Notes on the study in general: Usually a TCR sequence was rare, but some public TCRs were found in many donors. TCR beta chains numbering 150 to 200 were designated cytomegalovirus-associated.

The PCR ran on 60 Vbeta and 13 Jbeta primers. TCRdb's copy holds only in-frame clones and misses some; the assay was immunoSEQ multiplex PCR. The sample includes about 110,000 clones, 73% of them seen just once. The ends lost 5 bases at V and 6 bases at J; junction bases unmatched: 8. Per germline, CDR1 PRHDT and CDR2 FYEKMQ (reference sequence). The CDR3 runs 15 residues. This receptor was taken from a man in his forties in good health and CMV-seronegative. The V and J genes are TRBV13 and TRBJ2-5; 11 bases agree with TRBD2. Sequenced: PBMCs. CDR3 amino acids: CASSPGTSGSKTQYF. The DNA of the CDR3 is TGTGCCAGCAGCCCAGGGACTAGCGGTAGCAAGACCCAGTACTTC. Complete variable domain (other parts from reference TRBV13 and TRBJ2-5): AAGVIQSPRHLIKEKRETATLKCYPIPRHDTVYWYQQGPGQDPQFLISFYEKMQSDKGSIPDRFSAQQFSDYHSELNMSSLELGDSALYFCASSPGTSGSKTQYFGPGTRLLVL.